Below, 30 T cell receptor beta chains from the same sample are listed, as sequenced in a study of T cells in Graves' hyperthyroidism and ophthalmopathy. RNA transcripts gave rise to amplified TCR beta CDR3 regions. TCR CDR3 underwent first-round RT-PCR with the HTBI primer set. TCRdb analysed the multiplex PCR reads with MiXCR anew, one entry per CDR3 protein. The sample lists about 400,000 distinct CDR3 sequences, about 15% occurring once. Sequenced: blood. The receptors originated from a woman between 18 and 29 years old with Graves' hyperthyroidism.

This clonotype showed up many times. V gene TRBV5-1 combines with J gene TRBJ2-7; 7 nucleotides align to TRBD1. Germline V gene lookup returns CDR1 SGHRS and CDR2 YFSETQ. This CDR3 has 13 residues. Trimming cost V 6 bases and J 3 bases; bases outside gene matches: 6. The CDR3 reads CASTETGSYEQYF. CDR3 coding DNA: TGCGCCAGCACAGAGACAGGGAGCTACGAGCAGTACTTC.

The chain links TRBV12-3 or TRBV12-4 to TRBJ2-5; no clear D. The CDR3 runs to 15 residues. V was shortened by 1 base and J by 4 bases, with 13 bases between the two germline ends. The CDR3 here is CASSLGLPTGETQYF. CDR3 nucleotide sequence: TGTGCCAGCAGTTTAGGACTGCCTACGGGAGAGACCCAGTACTTC.

In this sample, this clonotype turned up a few times. The chain combines TRBV5-1 with TRBJ2-4; the D is unclear. Germline values: CDR1 SGHRS, CDR2 YFSETQ. V gave up 7 bases and J gave up 2 bases, with 19 bases separating them. The CDR3 totals 16 residues. CDR3: CASSVFLGSTKNIQYF. CDR3 nucleotide sequence: TGCGCCAGCTCCGTTTTTCTAGGATCGACCAAAAACATTCAGTACTTC.

This clonotype was seen repeatedly, ten times or more. This chain connects TRBV10-1 to TRBJ2-7; D gene unclear. The CDR3 loop spans 14 amino acids. Per germline, CDR1 WNHNN and CDR2 SYGVQD (reference sequence). Trimming cost V 5 bases and J 5 bases, with 16 bases left between them. This chain's CDR3 is CASSSRLDLDEQYF. As DNA, the CDR3 is TGCGCCAGCAGTTCTAGACTGGATCTGGACGAGCAGTACTTC.

The J gene is TRBJ1-6, the V gene TRBV11-2; a possible D gene is TRBD1 (6 bases). Germline CDR1 and CDR2: SGHAT and FQNNGV. This CDR3 is 14 amino acids long. V was cut by 5 bases and J by 11 bases, with 16 bases left in between. The CDR3 nucleotides are TGTGCCAGCAGCATGGACAGTGGGAATCCACCCCTCCACTTT. Encoded protein: CASSMDSGNPPLHF.

This clonotype was seen ten or more times. The V and J genes are TRBV10-3 and TRBJ2-5, with a weak D call TRBD1 (6 bases). CDR3 length: 14 amino acids. Germline V gives CDR1 ENHRY, CDR2 SYGVKD. V was cut by 6 bases and J by 0 bases, with 11 bases left in between. As DNA, the CDR3 is TGTGCCATCAGCGTGGACAGCAACCAAGAGACCCAGTACTTC. Its protein is CAISVDSNQETQYF.

This chain uses TRBV6-4 with TRBJ2-3, with 7 bases lining up with TRBD2. Looked up from germline, CDR1 is MRHNA and CDR2 is SNTAGT. After removal of 0 bases from V and 4 bases from J, the junction contained 13 bases not matched to a gene. The CDR3 sequence is 18 residues long. CDR3 bases: TGTGCCAGCAGTGACTCGTATTACCTAGCGGAGGTCGCAGATACGCAGTATTTT. This gives the protein CASSDSYYLAEVADTQYF.

At least ten counts were recorded for this clonotype. The chain carries TRBV3-1 and TRBJ2-3; the D gene is possibly TRBD2 (6 bases). Germline V gene data show CDR1 as LGHDT and CDR2 as YNNKEL (reference sequence). The V and J ends lost 4 bases and 0 bases respectively, with 11 bases between them. The CDR3 runs 15 residues. CDR3 amino acids: CASSPTGTSTDTQYF. CDR3 in DNA: TGTGCCAGCAGCCCGACCGGGACTAGCACAGATACGCAGTATTTT.

This clonotype was detected ten times or more. The chain carries TRBV13 and TRBJ2-2; D perhaps matches TRBD1 (6 bases). The CDR3 is 18 residues long. The V end was cut by 1 base, the J end by 2 bases, with 17 bases between. Looked up from germline, CDR1 is PRHDT and CDR2 is FYEKMQ (reference sequence). For the CDR3, the DNA is TGTGCCAGCAGCTTAGTCCCCATGGACAGATTCAACACCGGGGAGCTGTTTTTT. It encodes CASSLVPMDRFNTGELFF. The full variable domain, with the rest looked up from reference TRBV13 and TRBJ2-2, is AAGVIQSPRHLIKEKRETATLKCYPIPRHDTVYWYQQGPGQDPQFLISFYEKMQSDKGSIPDRFSAQQFSDYHSELNMSSLELGDSALYFCASSLVPMDRFNTGELFFGEGSRLTVL.

This clonotype showed up many times. V and J are TRBV28 and TRBJ1-2, with D unclear. The CDR3 has 12 residues. The germline CDR1 and CDR2 sequences are MDHEN and SYDVKM. V lost 2 bases, J lost 8 bases, and 9 bases lay in between. The CDR3 loop reads CASSLPNRGYTF. CDR3 sequence (DNA): TGTGCCAGCAGTTTACCTAATCGGGGCTACACCTTC.

This clonotype showed up many times. The chain links TRBV7-8 to TRBJ1-2, with unresolved D. Per the germline V gene, CDR1 is SGHVS and CDR2 is FQNEAQ. Trimming pared 2 bases from V and 0 bases from J, leaving 7 bases between. This CDR3 has 14 amino acids. The CDR3 bases are TGTGCCAGCAGCTTAATGTTAACTAACTATGGCTACACCTTC. Amino acid sequence: CASSLMLTNYGYTF.

This clonotype showed up many times. The chain employs TRBV7-9 and TRBJ2-1; TRBD1 or TRBD2 may be the D gene (5 bases each). V gave up 4 bases and J gave up 2 bases, with 12 bases separating them. The CDR3 totals 15 residues. CDR1 and CDR2 (germline): SEHNR, FQNEAQ (reference sequence). CDR3 residues: CASSYRDGAYNEQFF. The CDR3 DNA sequence: TGTGCCAGCAGCTACCGGGACGGTGCCTACAATGAGCAGTTCTTC.

This clonotype has ten or more counts. The chain employs TRBV18 and TRBJ1-1, with D perhaps TRBD1 (5 bases). The V gene lost 1 base and the J gene lost 1 base, with 7 bases spanning the gap. Germline values: CDR1 KGHSH, CDR2 LQKENI. The CDR3 runs to 14 residues. CDR3 loop: CASSPRGENTEAFF. The CDR3 DNA is TGTGCCAGCTCACCACGGGGGGAGAACACTGAAGCTTTCTTT.

This clonotype was found many times. The chain recombines TRBV3-1 with TRBJ2-3; 7 nucleotides line up with TRBD2. The CDR3 is 16 residues long. V dropped 1 base and J dropped 2; count of bases not matched to a gene: 6. CDR1 and CDR2 (germline): LGHDT, YNNKEL (reference sequence). The CDR3 DNA reads as TGTGCCAGCAGCCAAGTAAACGGGAGGACCACAGATACGCAGTATTTT. Protein sequence: CASSQVNGRTTDTQYF.

This clonotype was detected ten times or more. The gene calls are TRBV29-1 and TRBJ1-2; D unresolved. There are 13 residues in the CDR3. The V end was cut by 1 base, the J end by 4 bases, with 10 bases between. Germline-derived CDR1 and CDR2 are SQVTM and ANQGSEA. In nucleotides, the CDR3 is TGCAGCGTTGAAGCACAGCGACTCTATGGCTACACCTTC. It specifies CSVEAQRLYGYTF.

The gene calls are TRBV5-8 and TRBJ1-5; weak D call: TRBD1 (5 bases). The CDR3 extends over 16 amino acids. V was trimmed by 6 bases and J by 3 bases, leaving 19 bases between them. Germline V CDR1 and CDR2: SGHTS, YDEGEE. The CDR3 region is CASNSFRVGDNQPQHF. The CDR3 DNA sequence: TGTGCCAGCAACTCCTTCAGGGTTGGAGACAATCAGCCCCAGCATTTT.

The CDR3: CASGGQRHNSPLHF. The CDR3 DNA sequence: TGTGCCAGCGGAGGACAGAGACATAATTCACCCCTCCACTTT. The genes are TRBV9 and TRBJ1-6; weak D call: TRBD1 (6 bases). CDR1 and CDR2 (germline): SGDLS, YYNGEE. The CDR3 loop spans 14 amino acids. V lost 7 bases to trimming and J lost 5 bases, with 13 bases between them.

This clonotype was recorded a few times. This sequence may be a read error, since a much larger clone differs from it by one base. In DNA form, the CDR3 reads TGTGCCAGCAGTCTAGAGGTCAGCAGGAGAGTCTCCTACGAGCAGTACTTC. It translates to CASSLEVSRRVSYEQYF. The chain joins TRBV3-1 to TRBJ2-7, with D hard to call. The CDR3 contains 17 residues. V lost 6 bases, J lost 0 bases, and 21 bases lay in between. Germline-derived CDR1 and CDR2 are LGHDT and YNNKEL (reference sequence).

This clonotype was counted ten times or more. The chain carries TRBV6-1 and TRBJ2-5; 7 bases align to TRBD1. The CDR3 totals 17 residues. Per the germline V gene, CDR1 is MNHNS and CDR2 is SASEGT. With V trimmed by 4 bases and J by 5 bases, 16 bases remained unmatched. In nucleotides, the CDR3 is TGTGCCAGCAGTGCCGAGGGGAGAGGGTACAGGGGTGAGACCCAGTACTTC. It encodes CASSAEGRGYRGETQYF.

The chain employs TRBV9 and TRBJ2-1; a possible D gene is TRBD2 (6 bases). Germline V CDR1 and CDR2: SGDLS, YYNGEE. Trimming removed 0 bases from V and 1 base from J, with 17 bases in between. This CDR3 region has 18 residues. The chain's CDR3 is CASSVARDRGTSYNEQFF. For the CDR3, the DNA is TGTGCCAGCAGCGTAGCTCGTGACCGCGGGACTTCCTACAATGAGCAGTTCTTC.

The sample holds many counts of this clonotype. V gene TRBV20-1 combines with J gene TRBJ2-5; no clear D gene. This CDR3 contains 9 residues. Germline V gene sequence: CDR1 DFQATT, CDR2 SNEGSKA (reference sequence). The V end lost 6 bases, the J end lost 5 bases, and 4 bases lay between the germline ends. The CDR3 here is CSAGETQYF. CDR3 coding DNA: TGCAGTGCAGGGGAGACCCAGTACTTC.

Points on this clonotype: This sequence may be a read error, since a much larger clone differs from it by one base. The V and J genes are TRBV24-1 and TRBJ2-3, with D maybe TRBD1 (5 bases). Per germline, CDR1 KGHDR and CDR2 SFDVKD. This CDR3 is built from 15 residues. Trimming shortened V by 0 bases and J by 7 bases, and 13 bases separated the two germline ends. The CDR3 loop reads CATSDLWQGANTQYF. CDR3 bases: TGTGCCACCAGTGATTTGTGGCAGGGCGCCAATACGCAGTATTTT.

The chain recombines TRBV4-1 with TRBJ2-4; D tentatively reads TRBD1 or TRBD2 (5 bases each). The CDR3 length is 16 residues. Between the trimmed V and J ends, which lost 2 bases and 0 bases, there was a span of 11 bases. Germline V gene sequence: CDR1 MGHRA, CDR2 YSYEKL. This CDR3 reads CASSQPPGGAKNIQYF. In nucleotides, the CDR3 is TGCGCCAGCAGCCAACCCCCTGGGGGAGCCAAAAACATTCAGTACTTC.

The chain uses TRBV7-2 and TRBJ2-4; 14 bases agree with TRBD2. V was clipped by 5 bases and J by 15 bases; unmatched bases: 9. The length of the CDR3 is 14 residues. Germline CDR1 and CDR2: SGHTA and FQGNSA. CDR3 loop: CASSQGTSGSPRYF. As DNA, the CDR3 is TGTGCCAGCAGCCAGGGGACTAGCGGGAGTCCGCGGTACTTC.

This clonotype was recorded at least ten times. The chain joins TRBV12-5 to TRBJ2-1, with D perhaps TRBD1 (6 bases). CDR1 is LGHNT and CDR2 is FRNRAP in the germline V gene. V was shortened by 0 bases and J by 6 bases, with 9 bases between the two germline ends. The CDR3 is made up of 14 amino acids. The CDR3 DNA is TGTGCTAGTGGTTTGGTGGGACATCGCAATGAGCAGTTCTTC. Protein: CASGLVGHRNEQFF.

There are many counts of this clonotype. The chain has TRBV12-3 or TRBV12-4 and TRBJ1-5; 7 bases align to TRBD1. The CDR3 is made up of 13 amino acids. The V segment lost 10 bases and the J segment 2 bases; nucleotides outside the gene matches: 5. The CDR3 region is CAISTGGNQPQHF. CDR3 sequence (DNA): TGTGCCATCTCTACAGGGGGCAATCAGCCCCAGCATTTT.

This clonotype was recorded at least ten times. The rearrangement links TRBV7-3 to TRBJ1-6; the match to TRBD1 covers 7 bases. The trim removed 2 bases at V and 7 bases at J, leaving 5 bases unmatched. Germline loops: CDR1 SGHTA, CDR2 FQGTGA. This CDR3 is built from 15 residues. The CDR3: CASSLEGTANSPLHF. The CDR3, as DNA: TGTGCCAGCAGCTTAGAAGGGACAGCAAATTCACCCCTCCACTTT.

This clonotype was seen repeatedly, ten times or more. The V gene is TRBV12-3 or TRBV12-4, the J gene TRBJ1-2; the D gene is possibly TRBD1 (6 bases). V dropped 7 bases and J dropped 4 bases, with 19 bases sitting between them. The CDR3 covers 15 residues. The CDR3 region has the DNA TGTGCCAGCACCGGAGGGGGGAGGTGGTCCTATGGCTACACCTTC. It codes for CASTGGGRWSYGYTF.

This clonotype was observed at least ten times. The gene calls are TRBV24-1 and TRBJ1-3; D not resolved. V lost 3 bases to trimming and J lost 2 bases, with 13 bases between them. CDR1 KGHDR and CDR2 SFDVKD come from the germline V gene. The CDR3 is 16 amino acids. CDR3 region: CATSDPRVEAGNTIYF. The DNA for the CDR3 is TGTGCCACCAGTGATCCCCGGGTGGAAGCTGGAAACACCATATATTTT.

J is TRBJ2-7 and V is TRBV5-6, with D possibly being TRBD1 (6 bases). CDR1 and CDR2 from the germline V gene are SGHDT and YYEEEE. This CDR3 is built from 15 residues. Trimming cost V 4 bases and J 0 bases, with 14 bases left between them. This CDR3 is CASSVRGKDSYEQYF. The CDR3 nucleotides read TGTGCCAGCAGCGTTAGGGGGAAGGACTCCTACGAGCAGTACTTC. Looking up the rest from reference TRBV5-6 and TRBJ2-7 gives the full variable domain: DAGVTQSPTHLIKTRGQQVTLRCSPKSGHDTVSWYQQALGQGPQFIFQYYEEEERQRGNFPDRFSGHQFPNYSSELNVNALLLGDSALYLCASSVRGKDSYEQYFGPGTRLTVT.